The source of this T cell receptor (beta chain) is a study of human T cells and chemical hapten exposure. Whole-study results and caveats: Alopecia was present in the donors, so their immune response may differ from healthy people's. Relative to controls, expanded TCRs formed significantly more large CDR3 similarity clusters.

Concerning this clonotype itself: The antigen is undetermined. A much larger clone sits a single nucleotide away, making a read error possible.

As to time point: pre-sensitization, week 0. Treatment meaning: therapeutic diphenylcyclopropenone sensitization with weekly scalp DPC. Donation of samples came from alopecia patients who were 18 to 70 years old and suitable for DPC. It was unfractionated whole blood from which total RNA was extracted. TCRdb recomputed calls from the RACE reads with MiXCR, one row per CDR3 protein. The data contain about 90,000 distinct CDR3 sequences, about 9% of them singletons. This sequence originates from a man aged 35-49 years with alopecia areata. Some clones in this sample may be carry-over from other donors' samples. This sample comprised whole blood, obtained in connection with sensitization to the hapten diphenylcyclopropenone (DPC).

In nucleotides, the CDR3 is TGTGCCAGCAGTAAGCGGGACAGGTGTGTCACTGAAGCTTTCTTT. Encoded protein: CASSKRDRCVTEAFF. V gene TRBV6-2 or TRBV6-3 combines with J gene TRBJ1-1; 8 bases line up with TRBD1. The V gene's germline CDR1 is MNHEY and CDR2 SVGEGT. With V trimmed by 5 bases and J by 4 bases, 9 bases remained unmatched. The CDR3 length is 15 residues.